The 4 T cell receptor beta chains below come from one sample, sequenced in a study of T cell responses to AZD1222 COVID-19 vaccine. Measured with immunoSEQ multiplex PCR; TCRdb has only the in-frame clones, and not every one. The sample lists 150,000 to 200,000 clones, 92% seen once, with about 9.4% in the top ten. The sample in question was peripheral blood, obtained on day 0 of AZD1222 vaccination. These receptors were obtained from an adult in good health.

The J gene is TRBJ1-1, the V gene TRBV27, with TRBD1 matching 7 bases. The ends lost 5 bases at V and 1 base at J; junction bases unmatched: 7. The CDR3 covers 15 residues. In germline, CDR1 is MNHEY, CDR2 SMNVEV (reference sequence). The CDR3 is CASSAEGQPNTEAFF. DNA of the CDR3: TGTGCCAGCAGTGCAGAGGGACAGCCGAACACTGAAGCTTTCTTT.

This rearrangement joins TRBV4-1 to TRBJ2-2; no clear D gene. The CDR3 spans 14 residues. Germline V gives CDR1 MGHRA, CDR2 YSYEKL. V lost 5 bases and J lost 4, with 11 bases in between. The CDR3 region has the DNA TGCGCCAGCAGCTATCGTCAGGCCACCGGGGAGCTGTTTTTT. Translation: CASSYRQATGELFF.

This clone was observed a single time. CDR3 in amino acids: CASSGRGTGGPNEKLFF. The CDR3 DNA is TGTGCCAGCAGTGGGAGGGGGACAGGGGGCCCTAATGAAAAACTGTTTTTT. The rearrangement uses TRBV6-1 and TRBJ1-4, with TRBD1 matching 12 bases. This CDR3 is built from 17 residues. V lost 4 bases and J lost 3; bases outside the gene matches: 6. From germline, CDR1 is MNHNS and CDR2 SASEGT.

The chain combines TRBV6-2 or TRBV6-3 with TRBJ1-6; D is undetermined. The germline V and J ends were trimmed by 0 bases and 8 bases, with 8 bases remaining between them. This CDR3 region has 14 residues. Germline-derived CDR1 and CDR2 are MNHEY and SVGEGT. The CDR3 DNA follows: TGTGCCAGCAGTTACTCGAACCTCTATTCACCCCTCCACTTT. Translating gives CASSYSNLYSPLHF.